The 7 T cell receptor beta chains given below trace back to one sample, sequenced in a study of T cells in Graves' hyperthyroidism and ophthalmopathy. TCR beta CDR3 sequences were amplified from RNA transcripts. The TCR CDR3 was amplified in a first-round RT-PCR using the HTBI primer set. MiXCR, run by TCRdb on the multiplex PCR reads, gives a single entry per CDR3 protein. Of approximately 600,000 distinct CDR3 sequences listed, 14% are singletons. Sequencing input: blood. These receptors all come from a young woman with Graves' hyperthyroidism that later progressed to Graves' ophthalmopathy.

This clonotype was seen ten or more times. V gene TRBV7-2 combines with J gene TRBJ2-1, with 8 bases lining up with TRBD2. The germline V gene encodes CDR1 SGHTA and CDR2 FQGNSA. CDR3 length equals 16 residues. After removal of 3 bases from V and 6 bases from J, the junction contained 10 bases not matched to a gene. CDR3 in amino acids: CASSLDGGTRSNEQFF. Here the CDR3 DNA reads TGTGCCAGCAGCTTGGACGGAGGGACTAGAAGCAATGAGCAGTTCTTC.

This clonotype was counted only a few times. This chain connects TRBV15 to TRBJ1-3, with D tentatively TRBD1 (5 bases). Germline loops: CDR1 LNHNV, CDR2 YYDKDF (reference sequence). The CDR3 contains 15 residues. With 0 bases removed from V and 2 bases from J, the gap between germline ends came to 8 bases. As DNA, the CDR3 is TGTGCCACCAGCAGAGATTGGGGACCTGGAAACACCATATATTTT. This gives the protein CATSRDWGPGNTIYF. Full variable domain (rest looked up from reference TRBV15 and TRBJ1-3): DAMVIQNPRYQVTQFGKPVTLSCSQTLNHNVMYWYQQKSSQAPKLLFHYYDKDFNNEADTPDNFQSRRPNTSFCFLDIRSPGLGDTAMYLCATSRDWGPGNTIYFGEGSWLTVV.

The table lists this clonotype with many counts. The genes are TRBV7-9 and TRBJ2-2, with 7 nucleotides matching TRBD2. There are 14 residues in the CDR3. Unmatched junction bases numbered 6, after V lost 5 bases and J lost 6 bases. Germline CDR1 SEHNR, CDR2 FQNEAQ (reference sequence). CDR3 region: CASSRIAGPGELFF. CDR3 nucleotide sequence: TGTGCCAGCAGCCGAATAGCGGGCCCCGGGGAGCTGTTTTTT.

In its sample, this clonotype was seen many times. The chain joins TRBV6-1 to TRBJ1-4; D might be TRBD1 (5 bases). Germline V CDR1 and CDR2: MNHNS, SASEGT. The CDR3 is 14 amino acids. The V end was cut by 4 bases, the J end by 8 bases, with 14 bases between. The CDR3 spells CASSGDGAGEKLFF. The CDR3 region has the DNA TGTGCCAGCAGTGGGGACGGGGCGGGCGAAAAACTGTTTTTT.

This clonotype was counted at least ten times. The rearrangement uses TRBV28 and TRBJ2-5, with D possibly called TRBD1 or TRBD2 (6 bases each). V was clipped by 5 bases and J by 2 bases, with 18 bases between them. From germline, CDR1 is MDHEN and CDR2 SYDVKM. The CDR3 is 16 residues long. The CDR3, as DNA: TGTGCCAGCAGTACCCCAACCAGGGGACTTCAAGAGACCCAGTACTTC. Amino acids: CASSTPTRGLQETQYF.

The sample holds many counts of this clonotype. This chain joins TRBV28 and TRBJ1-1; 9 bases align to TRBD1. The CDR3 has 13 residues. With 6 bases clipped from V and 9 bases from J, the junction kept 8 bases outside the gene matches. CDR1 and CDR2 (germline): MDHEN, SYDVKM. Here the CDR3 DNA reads TGTGCCAGCAGATCTGGACAGGGGCTACAAGCTTTCTTT. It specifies CASRSGQGLQAFF.

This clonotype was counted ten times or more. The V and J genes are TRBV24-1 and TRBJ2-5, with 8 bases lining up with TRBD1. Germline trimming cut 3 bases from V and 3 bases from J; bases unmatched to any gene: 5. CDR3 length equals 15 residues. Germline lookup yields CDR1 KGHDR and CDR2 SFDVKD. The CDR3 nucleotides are TGTGCCACCAGTGATCCAGGACAGGGAGAAGAGACCCAGTACTTC. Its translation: CATSDPGQGEETQYF.